These 29 T cell receptor beta chains came from one sample sequenced in a study of cytomegalovirus exposure and HLA in healthy donors (dated by TCRdb to 2016 to 2017). Receptors were amplified or captured by the immunoSEQ multiplex PCR assay. The multiplex PCR relied on a mix of 60 forward primers for TCR Vbeta segments and 13 reverse primers for TCR Jbeta segments. TCRdb retrieved this table from immuneACCESS and kept in-frame rearrangements only. Not all clones are present; in checked studies, unresolved V genes account for under half, and no reason is known for the remainder. A total of 65,000 to 90,000 clones appear in this sample, over 60% of them only once. Of the sample, 3.5% to 5% falls within the top ten clones. Sequenced material: PBMCs. These receptors were obtained from a man between 60 and 75 years old in good health and CMV-seronegative.

This clone was seen a few times. The V gene is TRBV7-2, the J gene TRBJ2-5, with 9 nucleotides matching TRBD2. V was clipped by 1 base and J by 5 bases; unmatched bases: 14. CDR3 length equals 18 residues. Germline V lookup: CDR1 SGHTA, CDR2 FQGNSA. Here the CDR3 DNA reads TGTGCCAGCAGCTTAGGTCCGCCTAGCGGGACCAAGGGGGAGACCCAGTACTTC. Residues: CASSLGPPSGTKGETQYF. The whole variable domain, filled in from reference TRBV7-2 and TRBJ2-5, reads GAGVSQSPSNKVTEKGKDVELRCDPISGHTALYWYRQSLGQGLEFLIYFQGNSAPDKSGLPSDRFSAERTGGSVSTLTIQRTQQEDSAVYLCASSLGPPSGTKGETQYFGPGTRLLVL.

The chain couples TRBV18 to TRBJ1-1; maybe TRBD1 (6 bases). Germline V gene sequence: CDR1 KGHSH, CDR2 LQKENI. Trimming pared 1 base from V and 5 bases from J, leaving 14 bases between. CDR3 length equals 15 residues. The CDR3: CASSPQGGSGTEAFF. The CDR3 bases are TGTGCCAGCTCACCACAGGGGGGGTCAGGGACTGAAGCTTTCTTT.

The gene calls are TRBV6-5 and TRBJ2-1; 8 bases agree with TRBD1. V lost 6 bases and J lost 3; bases outside the gene matches: 7. Germline V gene sequence: CDR1 MNHEY, CDR2 SVGAGI. The CDR3 contains 15 residues. CDR3 residues: CASSPGTGVYNEQFF. The CDR3 DNA reads as TGTGCCAGCAGCCCCGGGACAGGAGTCTACAATGAGCAGTTCTTC.

This sequence joins TRBV2 and TRBJ1-6; 7 positions agree with TRBD1. The CDR3 covers 15 residues. The germline V gene has CDR1 SNHLY and CDR2 FYNNEI. The V segment lost 8 bases and the J segment 4 bases; nucleotides outside the gene matches: 8. CDR3 coding DNA: TGTGCCAGCGGTCTCGGACAGGCGTATAATTCACCCCTCCACTTT. Amino acid sequence: CASGLGQAYNSPLHF. The whole variable domain, filled in from reference TRBV2 and TRBJ1-6, reads EPEVTQTPSHQVTQMGQEVILRCVPISNHLYFYWYRQILGQKVEFLVSFYNNEISEKSEIFDDQFSVERPDGSNFTLKIRSTKLEDSAMYFCASGLGQAYNSPLHFGNGTRLTVT.

A few counts support this clone. This chain uses TRBV19 with TRBJ1-1, with a weak D call TRBD1 (5 bases). V was trimmed by 1 base and J by 10 bases, leaving 10 bases between them. Looked up from germline, CDR1 is LNHDA and CDR2 is SQIVND (reference sequence). This CDR3 is 12 amino acids long. CDR3 sequence reads: CASSIVQGRAFF. Here the CDR3 DNA reads TGTGCCAGTAGTATAGTCCAGGGTCGAGCTTTCTTT.

The chain uses TRBV5-1 and TRBJ1-1, with D unresolved. The CDR3 spans 15 residues. V lost 4 bases, J lost 5 bases, and 18 bases lay in between. Germline V lookup: CDR1 SGHRS, CDR2 YFSETQ. CDR3 DNA: TGCGCCAGCAGCCGTGAGCGGTCCCTGTCTACTGAAGCTTTCTTT. Residues: CASSRERSLSTEAFF.

The chain has TRBV2 and TRBJ2-1; 7 bases are shared with TRBD1. V lost 2 bases, J lost 2 bases, and 3 bases stayed unmatched. The germline CDR1 and CDR2 sequences are SNHLY and FYNNEI. This CDR3 region has 15 residues. CDR3: CASSERQGAYNEQFF. As DNA, the CDR3 is TGTGCCAGCAGTGAACGGCAGGGGGCCTACAATGAGCAGTTCTTC.

On this clone itself: Germline and junction disagree at one end, which may indicate a read error. The gene calls are TRBV25-1 and TRBJ2-6; 10 positions match TRBD1. The CDR3 length is 18 residues. In germline, CDR1 is MGHDK, CDR2 SYGVNS. The CDR3 region is CASSDARQGAPGANVLPF. As DNA, the CDR3 is TGTGCCAGCAGTGACGCCCGACAGGGGGCGCCTGGGGCCAACGTCCTGCCTTTC.

V is TRBV13 and J is TRBJ2-1, with 9 bases that match TRBD1. Per the germline V gene, CDR1 is PRHDT and CDR2 is FYEKMQ (reference sequence). With 5 bases clipped from V and 5 bases from J, the junction kept 10 bases outside the gene matches. This CDR3 comprises 16 residues. CDR3 protein: CASSQTRTGVHNEQFF. CDR3 nucleotides: TGTGCCAGCAGCCAGACCCGGACAGGGGTGCACAATGAGCAGTTCTTC.

The chain is built from TRBV19 and TRBJ2-2, with D perhaps TRBD1 (6 bases). This CDR3 comprises 15 residues. Per germline, CDR1 LNHDA and CDR2 SQIVND (reference sequence). V lost 1 base and J 7 bases, leaving 13 bases between the germline ends. Here the CDR3 DNA reads TGTGCCAGTAGTATAGCCCCCAGGGGCAGCGGGGAGCTGTTTTTT. Protein: CASSIAPRGSGELFF. Complete variable domain (other parts from reference TRBV19 and TRBJ2-2): DGGITQSPKYLFRKEGQNVTLSCEQNLNHDAMYWYRQDPGQGLRLIYYSQIVNDFQKGDIAEGYSVSREKKESFPLTVTSAQKNPTAFYLCASSIAPRGSGELFFGEGSRLTVL.

About this clone: Sequence at one end of the junction differs from germline and may be a read error. The chain combines TRBV7-9 with TRBJ2-3; no firm D call. Germline CDR1 and CDR2: SEHNR and FQNEAQ (reference sequence). This CDR3 region has 14 residues. The CDR3 DNA follows: TGTTCCAGCAGCTTAAGCAATTCAAGAGATACGCAGTATTTT. It translates to CSSSLSNSRDTQYF.

V is TRBV7-9 and J is TRBJ2-7; 9 positions match TRBD2. Germline trimming cut 4 bases from V and 0 bases from J; bases unmatched to any gene: 7. Looked up from germline, CDR1 is SEHNR and CDR2 is FQNEAQ (reference sequence). The CDR3 spans 16 residues. The CDR3 DNA reads as TGTGCCAGCAGCTCGGTAGCGGGGGCCCTCTCCTACGAGCAGTACTTC. This encodes CASSSVAGALSYEQYF.

The chain is built from TRBV4-1 and TRBJ1-2; tentative D call: TRBD1 (6 bases). The V gene's germline CDR1 is MGHRA and CDR2 YSYEKL. The ends were cut back, 3 bases at V and 0 bases at J, with 14 bases in the middle. The CDR3 spans 16 residues. The DNA of the CDR3 is TGCGCCAGCAGCCAGAATGGGGCAGGGGCTAACTATGGCTACACCTTC. Translating it yields CASSQNGAGANYGYTF.

This clone has only a few counts. The chain combines TRBV5-4 with TRBJ2-7; TRBD1 matches at 7 bases. In germline, CDR1 is SGHNT, CDR2 YYREEE (reference sequence). This CDR3 region has 15 residues. V trimming: 4 bases; J trimming: 2 bases; junction bases outside the gene matches: 9. CDR3 DNA sequence: TGTGCCAGCAGCCAAGACAGGGCCCGGGCCTACGAGCAGTACTTC. Amino acid sequence: CASSQDRARAYEQYF.

The gene calls are TRBV7-7 and TRBJ2-3; TRBD1 agrees at 11 bases. The V gene end was trimmed by 5 bases and the J gene end by 4 bases; junction bases not matched to a gene: 5. The CDR3 sequence is 15 residues long. Germline assignment: CDR1 SSHAT and CDR2 FNYEAQ (reference sequence). The CDR3 DNA reads TGTGCCAGCAGCCCGGACAGGGGGCAGGCAGATACGCAGTATTTT. Residues: CASSPDRGQADTQYF.

As to this clone: Since a much larger clone is just one base distant, this may be a read error. This chain links TRBV4-2 with TRBJ2-7; TRBD1 is a possible D gene (6 bases). The V end lost 5 bases, the J end lost 5 bases, and 16 bases lay between the germline ends. Germline V gene sequence: CDR1 LGHNA, CDR2 YNFKEQ. CDR3 size: 14 residues. The CDR3, as DNA: TGTGCCAGCAGCTCGCCGACAGGATGGGACGAGCAGTACTTC. This gives the protein CASSSPTGWDEQYF.

The CDR3 coding sequence is TGTGCCAGCAGCTTGGGGGACAGGGGGACTGGGGCCAACGTCCTGACTTTC. Its protein is CASSLGDRGTGANVLTF. V gene TRBV5-5 combines with J gene TRBJ2-6; TRBD1 agrees at 11 bases. Trimming cost V 0 bases and J 2 bases; bases outside gene matches: 1. The CDR3 totals 17 residues. CDR1 is SGHKS and CDR2 is YYEKEE in the germline V gene (reference sequence).

This clone has a handful of counts. V usage is TRBV5-6 and J usage is TRBJ1-1; D gene uncertain. Germline CDR1 and CDR2: SGHDT and YYEEEE. With 4 bases removed from V and 5 bases from J, the gap between germline ends came to 12 bases. The CDR3 spans 13 residues. This CDR3 is CASSQPGRTEAFF. The CDR3, as DNA: TGTGCCAGCAGCCAACCGGGGAGGACTGAAGCTTTCTTT.

Comment on this clone: This same CDR3 is encoded by further DNA sequences in the sample. This chain links TRBV19 with TRBJ1-5; D remains unclear. The CDR3 spans 13 residues. V lost 4 bases to trimming and J lost 7 bases, with 11 bases between them. CDR1 is LNHDA and CDR2 is SQIVND in the germline V gene (reference sequence). The CDR3 sequence: CASSSGFGQPQHF. In nucleotides, the CDR3 is TGTGCCAGTAGTAGCGGGTTCGGCCAGCCCCAGCATTTT.

The V call is TRBV30, the J call TRBJ1-1, with 7 bases matching TRBD1. V dropped 1 base and J dropped 3; count of bases not matched to a gene: 5. CDR1 GTSNPN and CDR2 SVGIG come from the germline V gene (reference sequence). The CDR3 loop spans 14 amino acids. The CDR3: CAWSGDGQDTEAFF. The CDR3 DNA reads as TGTGCCTGGAGTGGGGATGGACAGGACACTGAAGCTTTCTTT.

The V gene is TRBV30, the J gene TRBJ2-1; D possibly corresponds to TRBD2 (6 bases). Germline V gives CDR1 GTSNPN, CDR2 SVGIG (reference sequence). Trimming shortened V by 3 bases and J by 2 bases, and 14 bases separated the two germline ends. The CDR3 sequence is 15 residues long. This chain's CDR3 is CAWSTIGGPYNEQFF. CDR3 DNA sequence: TGTGCCTGGAGCACCATAGGAGGGCCCTACAATGAGCAGTTCTTC.

This chain uses TRBV5-1 with TRBJ2-3; 9 bases fit TRBD1. Per the germline V gene, CDR1 is SGHRS and CDR2 is YFSETQ. CDR3 length equals 21 residues. V lost 0 bases, J lost 1 base, and 18 bases stayed unmatched. The CDR3 DNA follows: TGCGCCAGCAGCTTGGGTCGACAGGGGGGGCTTACTAGGGGAGGCACAGATACGCAGTATTTT. Amino acid sequence: CASSLGRQGGLTRGGTDTQYF.

There are a few counts of this clone. The rearrangement links TRBV27 to TRBJ2-7; 8 bases align to TRBD1. J was trimmed by 1 base and V by 6 bases; bases with no gene match: 8. The CDR3 sequence is 15 residues long. CDR1 and CDR2 from the germline V gene are MNHEY and SMNVEV (reference sequence). The chain's CDR3 is CASSRTGGRSYEQYF. For the CDR3, the DNA is TGTGCCAGCAGCCGCACAGGGGGTAGGTCCTACGAGCAGTACTTC.

This clone was seen a handful of times. V gene TRBV6-6 combines with J gene TRBJ1-2; 9 positions agree with TRBD1. Trimming cost V 4 bases and J 4 bases; bases outside gene matches: 1. The germline CDR1 and CDR2 sequences are MNHNY and SVGAGI (reference sequence). The CDR3 is 13 amino acids. DNA for the CDR3: TGTGCCAGCAGTTTGGACAGGGGCTATGGCTACACCTTC. Translation: CASSLDRGYGYTF.

The chain employs TRBV4-1 and TRBJ1-2; TRBD1 matches at 8 bases. There are 14 residues in the CDR3. Germline values: CDR1 MGHRA, CDR2 YSYEKL. J lost 8 bases, V lost 2 bases, and 7 bases had no gene match. CDR3 nucleotides: TGCGCCAGCAGCCAATATCAACAGGGGGGAGGCTACACCTTC. It codes for CASSQYQQGGGYTF.

This sequence joins TRBV29-1 and TRBJ2-2; weak D call: TRBD2 (7 bases). Germline CDR1 is SQVTM and CDR2 is ANQGSEA. This CDR3 contains 15 residues. Trimming left V 6 bases short and J 0 bases short, with 14 bases between. CDR3 sequence reads: CSVGGAGPNTGELFF. The CDR3 DNA reads TGCAGCGTGGGGGGGGCCGGACCGAACACCGGGGAGCTGTTTTTT.

The chain carries TRBV7-2 and TRBJ1-4; 7 bases are a match to TRBD1. CDR3 length: 17 amino acids. Germline-derived CDR1 and CDR2 are SGHTA and FQGNSA. Trimming took 5 bases from V and 0 from J; bases not matched to a gene: 9. This CDR3 is CASSGAGGFATNEKLFF. As DNA, the CDR3 is TGTGCCAGCAGCGGGGCAGGGGGTTTTGCAACTAATGAAAAACTGTTTTTT.

The rearrangement links TRBV9 to TRBJ2-3; the match to TRBD2 covers 10 bases. CDR1 is SGDLS, CDR2 YYNGEE, per germline. This CDR3 contains 20 residues. V lost 0 bases to trimming and J lost 1 base; unmatched junction nucleotides: 14. CDR3 sequence (DNA): TGTGCCAGCAGCGTAGGTCCTAGCGGGGGTTTCAGTTCACGCACAGATACGCAGTATTTT. Its protein is CASSVGPSGGFSSRTDTQYF.

The chain employs TRBV5-1 and TRBJ2-5; D possibly corresponds to TRBD1 (5 bases). Looked up from germline, CDR1 is SGHRS and CDR2 is YFSETQ. The CDR3 runs to 14 residues. Trimming took 1 base from V and 0 from J, leaving 7 bases between them. The CDR3 coding sequence is TGCGCCAGCAGCTTGAGGGGTTACCAAGAGACCCAGTACTTC. Translated: CASSLRGYQETQYF.